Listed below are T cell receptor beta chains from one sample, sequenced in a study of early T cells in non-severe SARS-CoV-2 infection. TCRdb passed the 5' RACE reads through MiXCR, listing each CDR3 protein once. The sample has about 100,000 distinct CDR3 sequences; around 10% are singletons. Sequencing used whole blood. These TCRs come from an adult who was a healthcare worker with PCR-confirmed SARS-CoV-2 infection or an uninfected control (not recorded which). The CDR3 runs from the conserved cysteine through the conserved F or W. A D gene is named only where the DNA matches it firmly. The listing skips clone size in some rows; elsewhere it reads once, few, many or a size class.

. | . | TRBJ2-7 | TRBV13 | CASSPPRSYEQYF | TGTGCCAGCAGCCCGCCGCGGAGTTACGAGCAGTACTTC
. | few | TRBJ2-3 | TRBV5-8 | CASSLLWPSTDTQYF | TGTGCCAGCAGCTTACTTTGGCCGAGCACAGATACGCAGTATTTT
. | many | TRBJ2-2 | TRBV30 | CAWSVRARDTGELFF | TGTGCCTGGAGTGTACGGGCTCGGGACACCGGGGAGCTGTTTTTT
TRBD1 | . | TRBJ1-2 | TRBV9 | CASSVGPTGTAPYGYTF | TGTGCCAGCAGCGTAGGGCCGACCGGGACAGCACCCTATGGCTACACCTTC
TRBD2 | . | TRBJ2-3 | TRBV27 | CASSLRLAGKNGRAGTQYF | TGTGCCAGCAGTTTAAGGCTAGCGGGGAAGAATGGACGGGCAGGTACGCAGTATTTT
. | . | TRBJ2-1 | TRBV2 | CASSVSGFQFF | TGTGCCAGCAGTGTCTCGGGATTTCAGTTCTTC
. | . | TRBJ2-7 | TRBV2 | CASSARGEQYF | TGTGCCAGCAGTGCGCGAGGGGAGCAGTACTTC
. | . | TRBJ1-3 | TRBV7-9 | CASSLAWSSGNTIYF | TGTGCCAGCAGCTTAGCGTGGAGCTCTGGAAACACCATATATTTT
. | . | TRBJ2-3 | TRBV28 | CASSLPASTDTQYF | TGTGCCAGCAGTTTACCAGCTAGCACAGATACGCAGTATTTT
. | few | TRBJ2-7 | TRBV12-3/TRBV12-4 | CASSFSPHEQYF | TGTGCCAGCAGTTTCTCCCCCCACGAGCAGTACTTC
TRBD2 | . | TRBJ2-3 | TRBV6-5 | CASSQTLAATDTQYF | TGTGCCAGCAGTCAGACTCTAGCGGCCACAGATACGCAGTATTTT
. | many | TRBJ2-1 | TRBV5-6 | CASSSPWSYEQFF | TGTGCCAGCAGCAGCCCTTGGTCCTATGAGCAGTTCTTC
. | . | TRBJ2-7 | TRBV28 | CASKGSSYEQYF | TGTGCCAGCAAGGGAAGCTCCTACGAGCAGTACTTC
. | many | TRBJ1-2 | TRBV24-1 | CATSDPTVRNGYTF | TGTGCCACCAGTGACCCCACCGTGCGTAATGGCTACACCTTC
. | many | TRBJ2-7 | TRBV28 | CASSLEDGPGYEQYF | TGTGCCAGCAGCTTAGAAGACGGGCCGGGCTACGAGCAGTACTTC
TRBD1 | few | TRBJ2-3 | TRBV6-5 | CASSYEGQGARTDTQYF | TGTGCCAGCAGTTACGAGGGACAGGGGGCGCGCACAGATACGCAGTATTTT
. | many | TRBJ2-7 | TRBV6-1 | CASIIRGYEQYF | TGTGCCAGCATAATTCGGGGCTACGAGCAGTACTTC
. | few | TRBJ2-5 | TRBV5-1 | CASSLALGAAIQETQYF | TGCGCCAGCAGCTTGGCTTTGGGGGCGGCCATCCAAGAGACCCAGTACTTC
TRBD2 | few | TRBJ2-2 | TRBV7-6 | CASSLPEAPSGGTGELFF | TGTGCCAGCAGCTTACCCGAGGCCCCTAGCGGGGGCACCGGGGAGCTGTTTTTT
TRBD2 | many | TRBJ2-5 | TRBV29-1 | CSVATSTETQYF | TGCAGCGTTGCGACTAGCACAGAGACCCAGTACTTC
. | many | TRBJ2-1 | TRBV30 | CAWSVRGLDEQFF | TGTGCCTGGAGTGTACGTGGGCTCGATGAGCAGTTCTTC
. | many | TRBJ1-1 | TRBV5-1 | CASIEGWSGAPTEAFF | TGCGCCAGCATCGAAGGCTGGTCCGGGGCGCCAACTGAAGCTTTCTTT
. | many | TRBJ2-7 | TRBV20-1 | CSARVLAPYEQYF | TGCAGTGCTAGAGTCTTAGCGCCCTACGAGCAGTACTTC
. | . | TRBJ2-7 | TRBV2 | CASSEEAGASYEQYF | TGTGCCAGCAGTGAAGAGGCAGGGGCTTCCTACGAGCAGTACTTC
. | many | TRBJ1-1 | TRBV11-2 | CASSPEMNTEAFF | TGTGCCAGCAGCCCTGAGATGAACACTGAAGCTTTCTTT
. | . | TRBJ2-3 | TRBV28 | CASIASTDTQYF | TGTGCCAGCATCGCTAGCACAGATACGCAGTATTTT
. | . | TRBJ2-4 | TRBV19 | CASSIGLTLAKNIQYF | TGTGCCAGTAGTATAGGCTTAACTTTAGCCAAAAACATTCAGTACTTC
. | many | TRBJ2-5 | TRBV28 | CASTKIGETQYF | TGTGCCAGCACAAAAATCGGAGAGACCCAGTACTTC
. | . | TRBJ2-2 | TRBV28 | CASESNTGELFF | TGTGCCAGTGAATCGAACACCGGGGAGCTGTTTTTT
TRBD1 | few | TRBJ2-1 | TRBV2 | CASSSRDREFF | TGTGCCAGCAGTTCCCGGGACAGGGAGTTCTTC
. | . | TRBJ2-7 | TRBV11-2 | CASSLGQVYEQYF | TGTGCCAGCAGCTTAGGACAGGTCTACGAGCAGTACTTC